A selection of T cell receptor beta chains follows, all from one sample in a study of OX40 agonist ivuxolimab in advanced cancers. Assay: immunoSEQ multiplex PCR; the TCRdb copy retains only in-frame clones and omits some. The profile shows more than 9,000 clones, around 80% of them singletons. The sequencing used CD4+ or CD8+ T cells sorted from blood, collected in a trial of the OX40 agonist ivuxolimab. The receptor set was obtained from an adult with an advanced solid tumor such as melanoma, head and neck, liver or kidney cancer. Both conserved end residues are part of each CDR3. D genes are given only for firm matches. Size values are once, few and many counts, or a class for expanded clones, and some rows have none.

v_call	j_call	clone_size	d_call	cdr3_nt	cdr3_aa
TRBV2	TRBJ2-7	.	.	TGTGCCAGCATGGGTTTCGGGGGGCGGGACTCCTACGAGCAGTACTTC	CASMGFGGRDSYEQYF
TRBV4-2	TRBJ2-1	.	.	TGTGCCAGCAGCTTGCTACAACCTTACAATGAGCAGTTCTTC	CASSLLQPYNEQFF
TRBV27	TRBJ1-1	medium-sized	.	TGTGCCAGCAGTTGGAAGGGGACGGTTGAAGCTTTCTTT	CASSWKGTVEAFF
TRBV5-4	TRBJ2-1	.	.	TGTGCCAGCAGCTTGGAGTCAGTCTACAATGAGCAGTTCTTC	CASSLESVYNEQFF
TRBV5-1	TRBJ1-1	.	.	TGCGCCAGCAGCTTGGGGCAGGGGTATAACACTGAAGCTTTCTTT	CASSLGQGYNTEAFF
TRBV5-1	TRBJ2-7	.	TRBD2	TGCGCCAGCAGCCTGACTAGCGGGACCTACGAGCAGTACTTC	CASSLTSGTYEQYF
TRBV7-3	TRBJ2-3	.	TRBD2	TGTGCCAGCAGCCCTACCGGACTAGCGGATGCTCCGGATACGCAGTATTTT	CASSPTGLADAPDTQYF
TRBV5-6	TRBJ2-3	.	TRBD2	TGTGCCAGCAGCTTGGCCCGACAGCGGGAGGGCCAAGATACGCAGTATTTT	CASSLARQREGQDTQYF
TRBV5-4	TRBJ2-7	.	TRBD1	TGTGCCAGCAGCCCCACCCCGGGACAGGGACCGAACGAGCAGTACTTC	CASSPTPGQGPNEQYF
TRBV4-1	TRBJ2-1	.	.	TGCGCCAGCAGCCATAATTTCGCGGGACATGAGCAGTTCTTC	CASSHNFAGHEQFF
TRBV5-1	TRBJ1-6	.	.	TGCGCCAGCCACAACACGTTGGGCACCTGGAGCTCCTATAATTCACCCCTCCACTTT	CASHNTLGTWSSYNSPLHF
TRBV13	TRBJ2-1	.	.	TGTGCCAGCAGCTTAGGGGCAGGAGCATACAATGAGCAGTTCTTC	CASSLGAGAYNEQFF
TRBV20-1	TRBJ2-1	.	TRBD2	TGCAGTGCTAGGACTAGCGATGAGCAGTTCTTC	CSARTSDEQFF
TRBV4-2	TRBJ2-2	.	TRBD2	TGTGCCAGCAGCCAAGTCCCTAGCGGAAATTCCGGGGAGCTGTTTTTT	CASSQVPSGNSGELFF
TRBV5-6	TRBJ2-1	once	TRBD2	TGTGCCAGCAGCTTGTGGGGGGGCAATGAGCAGTTCTTC	CASSLWGGNEQFF
TRBV15	TRBJ2-7	.	TRBD1	TGTGCCACCAGCAGAGTTCCCGGGACAGAGTCCTACGAGCAGTACTTC	CATSRVPGTESYEQYF
TRBV6-1	TRBJ2-1	.	.	TGTGCCAGCAGTGAATTGGGATCCTACAATGAGCAGTTCTTC	CASSELGSYNEQFF
TRBV2	TRBJ2-7	once	.	TGTGCCAGCCTGTCTCGCGAGCAGTACTTC	CASLSREQYF
TRBV4-2	TRBJ2-5	few	.	TGTGCCAGCAGCCAAATGGAGGGAGGGGGAGAGACCCAGTACTTC	CASSQMEGGGETQYF
TRBV27	TRBJ2-3	.	TRBD1	TGTGCCAGCAGTCCGAGCATGACAGGGGTAGATACGCAGTATTTT	CASSPSMTGVDTQYF
TRBV30	TRBJ1-1	.	.	TGTGCCTGGACCCCCTGGGGGAATGACACTGAAGCTTTCTTT	CAWTPWGNDTEAFF
TRBV4-2	TRBJ2-7	few	.	TGTGCCAGCAGCCAAACAGCCTCTTCGCCCGAGCAGTACTTC	CASSQTASSPEQYF
TRBV4-1	TRBJ1-2	.	.	TGCGCCAGCAGCCAAGGTGAAGGAGGGAGCTATGGCTACACCTTC	CASSQGEGGSYGYTF
TRBV7-8	TRBJ2-1	.	TRBD2	TGTGCCAGCAGCCCTACTAGCGGGGGAATTAATGAGCAGTTCTTC	CASSPTSGGINEQFF
TRBV2	TRBJ2-7	.	TRBD1	TGTGCCAGCGGACAGGTTTCCTACGAGCAGTACTTC	CASGQVSYEQYF
TRBV10-3	TRBJ1-2	.	.	TGTGCCATCACTGCTCTGGGACATATCTATGGCTACACCTTC	CAITALGHIYGYTF
TRBV29-1	TRBJ2-7	few	TRBD2	TGCAGCGTTGTGGGGGACTACTACGAGCAGTACTTC	CSVVGDYYEQYF
TRBV11-2	TRBJ2-5	.	.	TGTGCCAGCAGCTTAACGGGGACATTACAAGAGACCCAGTACTTC	CASSLTGTLQETQYF
TRBV9	TRBJ2-5	.	.	TGTGCCAGCAGCGTAGGAAACGGGGGAGGCCAAGAGACCCAGTACTTC	CASSVGNGGGQETQYF
TRBV27	TRBJ1-5	.	TRBD1	TGTGCCAGCAGTACCGGGACAGCTAATCAGCCCCAGCATTTT	CASSTGTANQPQHF
TRBV11-3	TRBJ1-2	.	.	TGTGCCAGCAGCTTATCAGGGGCCAGCTATGGCTACACCTTC	CASSLSGASYGYTF
TRBV2	TRBJ2-7	.	TRBD1	TGTGCCAGCAGTTACCCGGGACAGGGGGTTTCGGAGTCCTACGAGCAGTACTTC	CASSYPGQGVSESYEQYF
TRBV7-3	TRBJ2-3	.	.	TGTGCCAGCAGCTTATTCTCCGGGGAGGCAGATACGCAGTATTTT	CASSLFSGEADTQYF
TRBV19	TRBJ1-2	.	TRBD1	TGTGCCAGTAGCCCGACAGGGCCCAAACTATATGGCTACACCTTC	CASSPTGPKLYGYTF
TRBV4-2	TRBJ1-1	once	.	TGTGCCAGCAGCCCCCGGGCAGGGAACACTGAAGCTTTCTTT	CASSPRAGNTEAFF
TRBV6-1	TRBJ1-1	.	.	TGTGCCAGCAGCAACCAGGGGACGGACACTGAAGCTTTCTTT	CASSNQGTDTEAFF
TRBV10-1	TRBJ2-2	few	.	TGCGCCAGCAGTGACAGCAGACTAGATGCCGGGGAGCTGTTTTTT	CASSDSRLDAGELFF
TRBV9	TRBJ2-7	few	TRBD2	TGTGCCAGCAGTGGAAGCGGGGGGGTGTCTTCCTACGAGCAGTACTTC	CASSGSGGVSSYEQYF
TRBV4-1	TRBJ2-7	few	TRBD2	TGCGCCAGCAGCCAATTAGCGGGGGAGTCCTACGAGCAGTACTTC	CASSQLAGESYEQYF
TRBV14	TRBJ2-2	.	.	TGTGCCAGCAGACTTACAAACACCGGGGAGCTGTTTTTT	CASRLTNTGELFF
TRBV5-3	TRBJ2-7	.	TRBD2	TGTGCCGCCGGCGAGCGGGGCTCCTACGAGCAGTACTTC	CAAGERGSYEQYF
TRBV6-1	TRBJ1-5	.	TRBD1	TGTGCCAGCAGACGACAGGGTGGAAGCAATCAGCCCCAGCATTTT	CASRRQGGSNQPQHF
TRBV27	TRBJ2-7	once	.	TGTGCCAGCAGTTTATACCACGAGCAGTACTTC	CASSLYHEQYF
TRBV11-2	TRBJ2-7	.	.	TGTGCCAGCAGCCCCACTGGCGGCACCTACGAGCAGTACTTC	CASSPTGGTYEQYF
TRBV5-1	TRBJ2-7	.	TRBD1	TGCGCCAGCAGCTTGGGGACAGGGAACTACCCCTACGAGCAGTACTTC	CASSLGTGNYPYEQYF
TRBV13	TRBJ2-3	.	TRBD2	TGTGCCAGCATCGACAGCGGGGGGGCCGGAGATACGCAGTATTTT	CASIDSGGAGDTQYF
TRBV10-3	TRBJ1-2	few	.	TGTGCCATCAGTGAGTCTGGGGGAAATCTGGGCTATGGCTACACCTTC	CAISESGGNLGYGYTF
TRBV9	TRBJ2-7	.	.	TGTGCCAGCAGCGTAGACCTGGGGGCCTACGAGCAGTACTTC	CASSVDLGAYEQYF
TRBV9	TRBJ1-6	.	.	TGTGCCAGCAGCCCAAGTGGGGGTGGATCACCCCTCCACTTT	CASSPSGGGSPLHF
TRBV13	TRBJ1-1	.	.	TGTGCCAGCAGACTCCCGTGGGAAGCTGAAGCTTTCTTT	CASRLPWEAEAFF
TRBV27	TRBJ2-3	.	.	TGTGCCAGCAGTTTAGGAGGAGGCACAGATACGCAGTATTTT	CASSLGGGTDTQYF
TRBV30	TRBJ1-2	.	.	TGTGCCTGGAGTGTACTAGGGAACGGCTACACCTTC	CAWSVLGNGYTF
TRBV2	TRBJ1-1	.	.	TGTGCCAGAAGGGGGGCTGAGCGGGGGGAACCGGGTAACACTGAAGCTTTCTTT	CARRGAERGEPGNTEAFF